These 2 T cell receptor beta chains share one sample of origin, sequenced in a study of blood T cell repertoires in COVID-19. TCRdb's table, derived via immunoSEQ multiplex PCR, lists solely in-frame clones and lacks some. The sample yields 69,000 or so clones, roughly 80% seen once. The sample consisted of peripheral blood. The source is a woman of 80 years or more with active or convalescent COVID-19.

The rearrangement links TRBV7-2 to TRBJ2-2, with D unresolved. In germline, CDR1 is SGHTA, CDR2 FQGNSA. The CDR3 has 17 amino acids. The ends were cut back, 2 bases at V and 0 bases at J, with 13 bases in the middle. This chain's CDR3 is CASSLMLQNANTGELFF. The DNA for the CDR3 is TGTGCCAGCAGCTTAATGTTACAGAACGCGAACACCGGGGAGCTGTTTTTT.

This chain links TRBV6-5 with TRBJ1-6, with D possibly matching TRBD1 (6 bases). The CDR3 consists of 14 residues. From germline, CDR1 is MNHEY and CDR2 SVGAGI. The V and J ends lost 6 bases and 9 bases respectively, with 15 bases between them. For the CDR3, the DNA is TGTGCCAGCAGCATCGGAGGGGGGGGTTCACCCCTCCACTTT. It translates to CASSIGGGGSPLHF.